Given below is one TCR beta chain in context. Measured with immunoSEQ multiplex PCR; TCRdb has only the in-frame clones, and not every one. The sample consists of about 2 million clones, roughly 94% of them appearing once. The sample is drawn from a study of shared clonotypes between healthy human individuals. The CDR3 spans 16 residues. The germline V gene has CDR1 SGDLS and CDR2 YYNGEE. Trimming removed 0 bases from V and 4 bases from J; junction bases left unmatched: 4. The sample comprised naive CD4+ T cells sorted from blood. The subset here: CD45RA+ positively selected. The chain links TRBV9 to TRBJ2-2, with 9 bases identical to TRBD2. The sequence was collected from a man aged 18 to 30 in good health. In DNA, the CDR3 is TGTGCCAGCAGCGTAGGGGCTAGCGGGACCACCGGGGAGCTGTTTTTT. Its translation is CASSVGASGTTGELFF.